A single sample is the source of the 6 T cell receptor beta chains below, sequenced in a study of tumor-infiltrating lymphocytes in primary liver carcinoma. Total RNA (around 0.45 ug) served as template for TCR beta cDNA synthesis primed by a constant-region primer. It was through three nested multiplex PCR rounds of slightly modified ARM-PCR that TCR beta libraries arose. A C-beta reverse primer and TRBV1-TRBV30 forward primers served in each of the first two PCR rounds, at 10 cycles apiece. TCRdb reanalysed the multiplex PCR reads using MiXCR and keeps one entry per CDR3 protein. Of about 190,000 distinct CDR3 sequences in the sample, 85% were seen once. Total RNA and DNA came together from around 20-30 mg of bulk tissue without cell sorting. The source material was tumor tissue from primary liver carcinoma. These receptors originate from a man in his forties or fifties with primary liver carcinoma and hepatitis B virus infection.

As for this clonotype: Mismatch with germline at one junction end may stem from a read error. The V call is TRBV12-3 or TRBV12-4, the J call TRBJ2-1; no definite D call. The CDR3 spans 12 residues. The CDR3 spells CANSIDNDEQFF. The CDR3 DNA reads TGTGCCAACAGTATAGATAACGATGAGCAGTTCTTC.

The chain is built from TRBV29-1 and TRBJ2-1, with D hard to call. The V gene's germline CDR1 is SQVTM and CDR2 ANQGSEA. The V and J ends lost 7 bases and 0 bases respectively, with 13 bases between them. CDR3 length equals 14 residues. The DNA of the CDR3 is TGCAGCGCCCAAGTGGGAAACTCCTACAATGAGCAGTTCTTC. Its translation is CSAQVGNSYNEQFF.

With respect to this clonotype: At one of its ends the junction is not consistent with the germline gene, which may arise from a read error. This rearrangement joins TRBV28 to TRBJ1-2; perhaps TRBD1 as D (5 bases). Germline lookup yields CDR1 MDHEN and CDR2 SYDVKM. This CDR3 comprises 15 residues. CDR3 residues: CTSSLDGALNYGYTF. The CDR3 DNA reads TGTACCAGCAGTTTAGACGGGGCACTTAACTATGGCTACACCTTC.

Notes on this clonotype: At one of its ends the junction is not consistent with the germline gene, which may arise from a read error. The chain links TRBV4-3 to TRBJ1-2; D not certain. The CDR3 covers 16 residues. CDR1 is LGHNA, CDR2 YSLEER, per germline. The CDR3 DNA is TGCGCCAGCAGCCAGGCAGGAGCATGGAGGAACTATGGTTACACCTTC. Translation: CASSQAGAWRNYGYTF.

Notes on this clonotype: At one end, the junction sequence differs from germline, possibly due to a read error. The chain carries TRBV6-1 and TRBJ1-5, with 7 positions matching TRBD1. CDR1 MNHNS and CDR2 SASEGT come from the germline V gene. CDR3 length: 16 amino acids. CDR3 in DNA: TGTGCCAGCACTGAAGGAGGGGGCGAGGGCAATCAGCCCCAGCATTTT. Translating it yields CASTEGGGEGNQPQHF.

Details on this clonotype: One end of the junction does not line up with germline, which may come from a read error. The chain couples TRBV6-5 to TRBJ2-6, with D perhaps matching TRBD1 or TRBD2 (5 bases each). The CDR3 extends over 16 amino acids. Germline lookup yields CDR1 MNHEY and CDR2 SVGAGI. The CDR3 here is CAISRLGESGANVVTF. The DNA of the CDR3 is TGTGCCATCAGTCGCCTGGGGGAATCTGGGGCCAACGTCGTGACTTTC.